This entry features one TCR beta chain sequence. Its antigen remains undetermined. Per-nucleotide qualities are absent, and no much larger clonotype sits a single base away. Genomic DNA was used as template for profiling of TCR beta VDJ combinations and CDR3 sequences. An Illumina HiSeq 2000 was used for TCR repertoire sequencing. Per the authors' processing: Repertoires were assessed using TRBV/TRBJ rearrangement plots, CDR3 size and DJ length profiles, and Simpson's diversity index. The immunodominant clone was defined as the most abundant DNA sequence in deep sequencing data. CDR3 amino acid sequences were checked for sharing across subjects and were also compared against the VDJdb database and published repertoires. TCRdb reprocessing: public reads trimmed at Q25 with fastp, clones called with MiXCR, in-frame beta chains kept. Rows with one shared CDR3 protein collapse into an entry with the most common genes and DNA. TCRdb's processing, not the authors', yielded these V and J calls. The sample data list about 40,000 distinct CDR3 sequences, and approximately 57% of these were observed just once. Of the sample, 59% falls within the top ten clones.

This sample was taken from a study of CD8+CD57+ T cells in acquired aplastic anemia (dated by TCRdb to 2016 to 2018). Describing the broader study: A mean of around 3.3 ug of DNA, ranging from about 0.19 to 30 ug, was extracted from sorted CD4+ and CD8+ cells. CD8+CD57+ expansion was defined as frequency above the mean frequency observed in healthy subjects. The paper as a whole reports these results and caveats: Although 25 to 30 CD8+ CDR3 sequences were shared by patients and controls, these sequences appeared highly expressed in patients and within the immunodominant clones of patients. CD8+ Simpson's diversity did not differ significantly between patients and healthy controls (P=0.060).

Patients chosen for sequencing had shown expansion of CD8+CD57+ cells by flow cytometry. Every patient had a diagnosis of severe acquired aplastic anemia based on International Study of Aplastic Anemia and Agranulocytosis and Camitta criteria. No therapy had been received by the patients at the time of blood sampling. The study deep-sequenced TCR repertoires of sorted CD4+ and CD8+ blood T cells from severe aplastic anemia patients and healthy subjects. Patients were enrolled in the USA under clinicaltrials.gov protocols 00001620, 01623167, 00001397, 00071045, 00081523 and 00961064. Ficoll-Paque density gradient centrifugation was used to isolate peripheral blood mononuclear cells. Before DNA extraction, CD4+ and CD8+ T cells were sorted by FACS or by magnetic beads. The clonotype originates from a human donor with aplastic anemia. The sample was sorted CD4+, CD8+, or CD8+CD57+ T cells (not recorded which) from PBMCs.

The CDR3 is CSARDSGQETQYF. The sequence in DNA is TGCAGTGCTAGAGATAGCGGCCAAGAGACCCAGTACTTC. This chain joins TRBV20-1 to TRBJ2-5, with a tentative D gene TRBD2 over 6 matching bases. Including the terminal cysteine and phenylalanine, the CDR3 comprises 13 residues. Only the CDR3 DNA is retained, 39 bases long and in frame from the first base. The germline V gene (reference sequence) provides CDR1 DFQATT and CDR2 SNEGSKA. V and J lose 0 bases and 1 base, and a span of 6 bases separates them.